This T cell receptor beta chain was found in a study of shared clonotypes between healthy human individuals. Study conclusions and caveats: Investigators expected sequencing depth to affect clonotype sharing among donors. Among several donors, approximately 5.4% of naive CD4 clonotypes were found in common.

A word on this clone: Its antigen is not identified.

Deletions cut 0 bases from V and 4 bases from J, with 10 bases between. This CDR3 contains 14 residues. Germline loops: CDR1 SGDLS, CDR2 YYNGEE. Assay runs were performed at deep level. Under the authors' procedure: There were no quality scores in the junction-only immunoSEQ sequences, so filtering differed. The table came from immunoSEQ multiplex PCR; TCRdb's copy has only in-frame clones and leaves some out. The V and J calls and clone size were taken over from that table, and D and trimming were inferred from the DNA. The sample records 550,000 to 850,000 clones, roughly 72% being singletons. The TCR comes from a young woman in good health. This chain uses TRBV9 with TRBJ2-5, with D unresolved. The sequenced material came from memory CD4+ T cells sorted from blood. Subset in this sample: CD45RA-negative fraction. CDR3 sequence (DNA): TGTGCCAGCAGCGTAGTCCCAGTCGGAGAGACCCAGTACTTC. Amino acid sequence: CASSVVPVGETQYF. Looking up the rest from reference TRBV9 and TRBJ2-5 gives the full variable domain: DSGVTQTPKHLITATGQRVTLRCSPRSGDLSVYWYQQSLDQGLQFLIQYYNGEERAKGNILERFSAQQFPDLHSELNLSSLELGDSALYFCASSVVPVGETQYFGPGTRLLVL.